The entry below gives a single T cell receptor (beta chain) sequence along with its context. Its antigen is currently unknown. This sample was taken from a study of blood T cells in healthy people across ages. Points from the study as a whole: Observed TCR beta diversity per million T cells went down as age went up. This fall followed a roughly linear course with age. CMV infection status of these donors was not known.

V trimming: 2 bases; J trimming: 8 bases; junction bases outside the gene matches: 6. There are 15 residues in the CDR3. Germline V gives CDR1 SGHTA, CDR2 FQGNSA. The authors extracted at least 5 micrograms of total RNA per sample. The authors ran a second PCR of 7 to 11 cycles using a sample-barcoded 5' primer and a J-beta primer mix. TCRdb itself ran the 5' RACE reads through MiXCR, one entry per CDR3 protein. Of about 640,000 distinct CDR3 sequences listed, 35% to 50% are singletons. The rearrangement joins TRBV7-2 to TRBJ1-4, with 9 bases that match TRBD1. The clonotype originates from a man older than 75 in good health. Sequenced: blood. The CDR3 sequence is CASSLHRGPGEKLFF. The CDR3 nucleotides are TGTGCCAGCAGCTTACACAGGGGGCCAGGAGAAAAACTGTTTTTT.